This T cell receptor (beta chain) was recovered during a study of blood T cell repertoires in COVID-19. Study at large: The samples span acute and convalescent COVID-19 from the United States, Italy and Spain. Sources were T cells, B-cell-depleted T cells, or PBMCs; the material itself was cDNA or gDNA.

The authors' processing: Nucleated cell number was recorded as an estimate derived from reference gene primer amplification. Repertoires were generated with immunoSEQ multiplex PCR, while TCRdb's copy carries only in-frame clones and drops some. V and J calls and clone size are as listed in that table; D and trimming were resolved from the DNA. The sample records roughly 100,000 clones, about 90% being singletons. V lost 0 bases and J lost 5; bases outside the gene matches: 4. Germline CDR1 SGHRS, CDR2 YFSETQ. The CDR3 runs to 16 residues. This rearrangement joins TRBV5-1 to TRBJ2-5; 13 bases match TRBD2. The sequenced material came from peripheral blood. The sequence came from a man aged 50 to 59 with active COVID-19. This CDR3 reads CASSLDGLAGEETQYF. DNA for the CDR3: TGCGCCAGCAGCTTGGACGGACTAGCGGGGGAGGAGACCCAGTACTTC.